These T cell receptor beta chains were read from a single sample in a study of molecular identifiers for immune sequencing clone quantification. TCRdb reprocessed the PCR reads with MiXCR, giving one entry per CDR3 protein. The sample lists just under 650,000 distinct CDR3 sequences, nearly 20% occurring once. Sequencing input: naive CD8+ T cells from blood, with Jurkat cell RNA spiked in. The receptors were gathered from a human donor in good health. Some libraries in this study had Jurkat cell RNA spiked in. Both conserved end residues are trimmed from each CDR3. Size is stated for part of the rows, as once, few or many counts, or as a class when the clone is expanded.

TRBV20-1 . STSGLSFYEQY
TRBV12-3/TRBV12-4 . ASSTTGGDTEAF
TRBV9 many ASSVEFGHDNYGYT
TRBV5-4 many ASSLDLLLAGQETQY
TRBV4-3 . ASSQGVAWAGENTGELF
TRBV29-1 many SVEGGPSGGNTIY
TRBV24-1 many ANPQGWTEAF
TRBV29-1 many SVELWIRTGWEQY
TRBV7-6 many ASSLAVFRGGTDTQY
TRBV4-3 few ASSQALQGTRQETQY
TRBV24-1 few ATSDLLTNTGELF
TRBV5-1 many ASSLGGFNYEQY
TRBV6-6 many ASSQQGGAEAF
TRBV4-3 few ASSQGHANYGYT
TRBV30 . AWSPHLGTGTSSTDTQY
TRBV4-3 many ASSQSRGLSEDEQY
TRBV19 few ASSINHRGPDTQY
TRBV6-5 many ASRATRDYSLEQY
TRBV9 . ASSVEGRYTDTQY
TRBV29-1 many SVAGLAGGPPDTQY
TRBV3-2 . ASSQDGPHEQF
TRBV2 . ASSDPRTGVTNYGYT
TRBV19 few ASSILGGQPNEQY
TRBV3-1 . ASCQKGTLGETQY